Shown below are 25 T cell receptor beta chains from a single sample sequenced in a study of response to subunit inactivated influenza vaccine. TCRdb used MiXCR to reprocess the RT-PCR reads, holding one entry per CDR3 protein. The data contain about 300,000 distinct CDR3 sequences, 21% of them singletons. The sample consisted of PBMCs from blood, taken less than 22 months after vaccination. Receptors were obtained from a man aged 50 to 69 who received an inactivated influenza vaccine.

The rearrangement uses TRBV19 and TRBJ1-2; D gene unclear. The CDR3 spans 13 residues. The germline CDR1 and CDR2 sequences are LNHDA and SQIVND (reference sequence). V was trimmed by 0 bases and J by 9 bases, leaving 11 bases between them. CDR3 sequence: CASSIDINTRYTF. CDR3 bases: TGTGCCAGTAGTATAGATATTAACACGCGCTACACCTTC. Full variable domain (outside the CDR3, taken from reference TRBV19 and TRBJ1-2): DGGITQSPKYLFRKEGQNVTLSCEQNLNHDAMYWYRQDPGQGLRLIYYSQIVNDFQKGDIAEGYSVSREKKESFPLTVTSAQKNPTAFYLCASSIDINTRYTFGSGTRLTVV.

This clonotype turned up a few times. The rearrangement joins TRBV24-1 to TRBJ2-1; D gene ambiguous. CDR1 is KGHDR, CDR2 SFDVKD, per germline. V dropped 4 bases and J dropped 9 bases, with 9 bases sitting between them. The length of the CDR3 is 12 residues. The CDR3 sequence is CATSEGMSEQFF. The CDR3 DNA reads TGTGCCACCAGTGAGGGGATGTCTGAGCAGTTCTTC.

The chain recombines TRBV12-3 or TRBV12-4 with TRBJ2-5; TRBD1 might be the D (5 bases). V was shortened by 4 bases and J by 5 bases, with 11 bases between the two germline ends. This CDR3 is 13 amino acids long. This CDR3 is CASSSARVETQYF. DNA for the CDR3: TGTGCCAGCAGTTCGGCCAGGGTGGAGACCCAGTACTTC.

Comment on this clonotype: A junction boundary mismatches the germline segment, possibly from a read error. V and J are TRBV10-2 and TRBJ2-7; 9 positions agree with TRBD1. CDR1 and CDR2 from the germline V gene are WSHSY and SAAADI. The CDR3 length is 13 residues. DNA for the CDR3: TGCGCCAGCAGTGAGTCTGGGACAGGGCCCACTCACTTC. This sequence encodes CASSESGTGPTHF.

This clonotype showed up just a few times. The gene calls are TRBV6-1 and TRBJ1-2; D call uncertain. The germline gives CDR1 MNHNS, CDR2 SASEGT. The CDR3 covers 15 residues. V was cut by 5 bases and J by 1 base, with 14 bases left in between. The CDR3 sequence is CASSRSLTDNYGYTF. CDR3 in DNA: TGTGCCAGCAGTCGATCCCTGACCGATAACTATGGCTACACCTTC.

The chain carries TRBV20-1 and TRBJ2-1, with TRBD1 identical over 11 bases. The V segment lost 2 bases and the J segment 4 bases; nucleotides outside the gene matches: 10. This CDR3 region has 17 residues. Per the germline V gene, CDR1 is DFQATT and CDR2 is SNEGSKA (reference sequence). In nucleotides, the CDR3 is TGCAGTGCTAGATTACCGGGACAGGGGGAACCTTACAATGAGCAGTTCTTC. Amino acid sequence: CSARLPGQGEPYNEQFF.

The chain has TRBV5-6 and TRBJ1-2; D is uncertain. This CDR3 has 12 residues. The V gene lost 7 bases and the J gene lost 5 bases, with 12 bases spanning the gap. Germline lookup yields CDR1 SGHDT and CDR2 YYEEEE. CDR3 nucleotide sequence: TGTGCCAGCGCCCTGAGGAATTATGGCTACACCTTC. It specifies CASALRNYGYTF.

V gene TRBV7-9 combines with J gene TRBJ2-1; 7 bases map to TRBD2. With V trimmed by 1 base and J by 7 bases, 10 bases remained unmatched. From germline, CDR1 is SEHNR and CDR2 FQNEAQ (reference sequence). This CDR3 spans 16 amino acids. This CDR3 reads CASSLVSGGSGNEQFF. CDR3 DNA: TGTGCCAGCAGCTTAGTCAGTGGCGGGAGCGGGAATGAGCAGTTCTTC. Variable domain in full (rest from reference TRBV7-9 and TRBJ2-1): DTGVSQNPRHKITKRGQNVTFRCDPISEHNRLYWYRQTLGQGPEFLTYFQNEAQLEKSRLLSDRFSAERPKGSFSTLEIQRTEQGDSAMYLCASSLVSGGSGNEQFFGPGTRLTVL.

This chain connects TRBV6-2 or TRBV6-3 to TRBJ1-1, with D possibly TRBD1 on 6 matching bases. CDR3 size: 13 residues. CDR1 and CDR2 from the germline V gene are MNHEY and SVGEGT. V was cut by 4 bases and J by 9 bases, with 15 bases left in between. CDR3 DNA sequence: TGTGCCAGCAGTTTAGTACGGACAGCCCAAGCTTTCTTT. This encodes CASSLVRTAQAFF.

This clonotype was picked up a small number of times. V and J are TRBV10-3 and TRBJ1-6; D might be TRBD1 (6 bases). The CDR3 is made up of 15 amino acids. Germline V gene data show CDR1 as ENHRY and CDR2 as SYGVKD. The V end was cut by 0 bases, the J end by 10 bases, with 13 bases between. The CDR3 nucleotides read TGTGCCATCAGTGAGTCGACGCCAGGGGTATCACCCCTCCACTTT. This gives the protein CAISESTPGVSPLHF.

This chain connects TRBV7-9 to TRBJ1-1, with 7 nucleotides matching TRBD1. CDR3 length: 12 amino acids. Germline assignment: CDR1 SEHNR and CDR2 FQNEAQ (reference sequence). The V and J ends lost 5 bases and 8 bases, in that order; junction bases with no gene match: 5. The CDR3 DNA is TGTGCCAGCAGCCCCAGGGGGGTGGAAGCTTTCTTT. Protein product: CASSPRGVEAFF.

V and J are TRBV30 and TRBJ1-2; D is ambiguous. Trimming left V 1 base short and J 0 bases short, with 3 bases between. CDR1 GTSNPN and CDR2 SVGIG come from the germline V gene (reference sequence). The CDR3 runs to 12 residues. CDR3 in DNA: TGTGCCTGGAGTGGGTCTAACTATGGCTACACCTTC. The encoded protein is CAWSGSNYGYTF. The variable domain in full, with the rest retrieved from reference TRBV30 and TRBJ1-2, is SQTIHQWPATLVQPVGSPLSLECTVEGTSNPNLYWYRQAAGRGLQLLFYSVGIGQISSEVPQNLSASRPQDRQFILSSKKLLLSDSGFYLCAWSGSNYGYTFGSGTRLTVV.

Many counts were recorded for this clonotype. CDR3 in DNA: TGTGCCAGCAGCCCCGGCTACTCAACCGGCGGCTACACCTTC. Protein product: CASSPGYSTGGYTF. The chain combines TRBV3-1 with TRBJ1-2, with D unclear. V lost 4 bases and J 8 bases, leaving 17 bases between the germline ends. CDR3 length equals 14 residues. Germline assignment: CDR1 LGHDT and CDR2 YNNKEL (reference sequence).

The chain uses TRBV29-1 and TRBJ2-3, with D perhaps matching TRBD2 (6 bases). The ends were cut back, 6 bases at V and 2 bases at J, with 15 bases in the middle. This CDR3 has 14 residues. Germline V gene lookup returns CDR1 SQVTM and CDR2 ANQGSEA. CDR3 sequence reads: CSVRGLASTDTQYF. The CDR3 DNA reads as TGCAGCGTGAGGGGACTGGCCTCCACAGATACGCAGTATTTT.

This clonotype came up a few times. This chain connects TRBV3-1 to TRBJ1-3; 10 bases agree with TRBD1. This CDR3 is 18 amino acids long. V lost 2 bases to trimming and J lost 5 bases; unmatched junction nucleotides: 12. From germline, CDR1 is LGHDT and CDR2 YNNKEL (reference sequence). The CDR3 DNA reads TGTGCCAGCAGCCAACCACTAGAGGACAGGGGGACCAGAAACACCATATATTTT. Its translation is CASSQPLEDRGTRNTIYF.

This clonotype was counted a few times. The chain recombines TRBV12-3 or TRBV12-4 with TRBJ1-6; 7 bases agree with TRBD1. The CDR3 length is 14 residues. V lost 6 bases and J lost 2; bases outside the gene matches: 1. CDR3 amino acids: CASRQGPYNSPLHF. In DNA, the CDR3 is TGTGCCAGCAGACAGGGGCCCTATAATTCACCCCTCCACTTT.

The sample holds one count of this clonotype. The chain joins TRBV7-6 to TRBJ2-7; D gene ambiguous. The V gene lost 3 bases and the J gene lost 3 bases, with 9 bases spanning the gap. The germline gives CDR1 SGHVS, CDR2 FNYEAQ. This CDR3 spans 13 amino acids. The CDR3 bases are TGTGCCAGCAGCTTCCGACAAGGCTACGAGCAGTACTTC. Translation: CASSFRQGYEQYF.

The chain joins TRBV6-1 to TRBJ1-6, with D perhaps matching TRBD1 (5 bases). Per the germline V gene, CDR1 is MNHNS and CDR2 is SASEGT. The CDR3 extends over 16 amino acids. The V end was cut by 5 bases, the J end by 3 bases, with 14 bases between. The DNA for the CDR3 is TGTGCCAGCAGTCCCGGGACCACTTTCTATAATTCACCCCTCCACTTT. It encodes CASSPGTTFYNSPLHF.

V usage is TRBV4-2 and J usage is TRBJ1-1; the match to TRBD1 covers 9 bases. Per the germline V gene, CDR1 is LGHNA and CDR2 is YNFKEQ. V was pared by 0 bases and J by 2 bases, with 7 bases of the junction left unmatched. The CDR3 is made up of 17 amino acids. This CDR3 is CASSQDDDRGFNTEAFF. The CDR3 DNA sequence: TGTGCCAGCAGCCAAGATGATGACAGGGGGTTCAACACTGAAGCTTTCTTT.

This clonotype has only a few counts. The chain recombines TRBV6-6 with TRBJ1-2; the D is unclear. Trimming pared 2 bases from V and 8 bases from J, leaving 12 bases between. The germline V gene encodes CDR1 MNHNY and CDR2 SVGAGI (reference sequence). The CDR3 length is 13 residues. In DNA form, the CDR3 reads TGTGCCAGCAGTTACGGCAGGCTTGGGGGCTACACCTTC. Residues: CASSYGRLGGYTF.

This clonotype was counted a few times. The chain recombines TRBV5-1 with TRBJ2-2, with D perhaps given as TRBD1 or TRBD2 (5 bases each). This CDR3 is built from 15 residues. Trimming removed 1 base at V and 2 bases at J, with 9 bases between. Per the germline V gene, CDR1 is SGHRS and CDR2 is YFSETQ. The CDR3, as DNA: TGCGCCAGCAGCTTGCCCGGGGCAAACACCGGGGAGCTGTTTTTT. Residues: CASSLPGANTGELFF.

This clonotype has just a few counts. The chain has TRBV20-1 and TRBJ1-1; D not resolved. Trimming removed 4 bases at V and 1 base at J, with 16 bases between. The CDR3 is 15 residues long. Germline loops: CDR1 DFQATT, CDR2 SNEGSKA (reference sequence). The CDR3, as DNA: TGCAGTGCTACCACCAGGCGCCAGTGGAACACTGAAGCTTTCTTT. This translates into CSATTRRQWNTEAFF.

The V gene is TRBV28, the J gene TRBJ2-7; D is perhaps TRBD1 or TRBD2 (5 bases each). Looked up from germline, CDR1 is MDHEN and CDR2 is SYDVKM. V lost 5 bases, J lost 2 bases, and 16 bases lay in between. The CDR3 consists of 15 residues. CDR3 sequence: CASSTGTKNPYEQYF. In nucleotides, the CDR3 is TGTGCCAGCAGTACCGGGACCAAGAATCCCTACGAGCAGTACTTC. The full variable domain, with the rest looked up from reference TRBV28 and TRBJ2-7, is DVKVTQSSRYLVKRTGEKVFLECVQDMDHENMFWYRQDPGLGLRLIYFSYDVKMKEKGDIPEGYSVSREKKERFSLILESASTNQTSMYLCASSTGTKNPYEQYFGPGTRLTVT.

This clonotype was seen many times. The V call is TRBV20-1, the J call TRBJ1-1; no clear D gene. Trimming cost V 1 base and J 1 base, with 10 bases left between them. The CDR3 has 14 residues. CDR1 DFQATT and CDR2 SNEGSKA come from the germline V gene (reference sequence). The CDR3: CSARGPRRNTEAFF. The CDR3, as DNA: TGCAGTGCTAGAGGCCCGCGGCGGAACACTGAAGCTTTCTTT.

This clonotype showed up just a few times. This chain uses TRBV4-2 with TRBJ2-1; the D call may be TRBD1 or TRBD2 (5 bases each). Deletions cut 1 base from V and 5 bases from J, with 12 bases between. Germline-derived CDR1 and CDR2 are LGHNA and YNFKEQ. The length of the CDR3 is 15 residues. CDR3 coding DNA: TGTGCCAGCAGCCAAGCGGGGCGGTCGGACAATGAGCAGTTCTTC. It yields the protein CASSQAGRSDNEQFF.